These T cell receptor beta chains were read from a single sample in a study of OX40 agonist ivuxolimab in advanced cancers. Only in-frame clones appear in the TCRdb table, and some are missing; sequencing was by immunoSEQ multiplex PCR. This table has about 53,000 clones, nearly 80% appearing once. The sample in question was CD4+ or CD8+ T cells sorted from blood, obtained in a trial of the OX40 agonist ivuxolimab. The receptors originated from an adult with an advanced solid tumor such as melanoma, head and neck, liver or kidney cancer. Both conserved end residues are part of each CDR3. D genes are given only for firm matches. The listing skips clone size in some rows; elsewhere it reads once, few, many or a size class.

clone_size j_call v_call d_call cdr3_nt cdr3_aa
few TRBJ2-1 TRBV7-2 TRBD2 TGTGCCAGCAGCCAAACCCTAGCGGGAGGCTACAATGAGCAGTTCTTC CASSQTLAGGYNEQFF
. TRBJ2-3 TRBV7-3 TRBD2 TGTGCCAGCAGCACCCGACTAGCGGGAGGCCCCACAGATACGCAGTATTTT CASSTRLAGGPTDTQYF
. TRBJ2-7 TRBV29-1 TRBD1 TGCAGCGTTGGTCCTGGGTGGACAGGGGGCAACGAGCAGTACTTC CSVGPGWTGGNEQYF
. TRBJ1-2 TRBV11-2 . TGTGCCAGCAGCTTAGGAGCTTCCCCAGCTAACTATGGCTACACCTTC CASSLGASPANYGYTF
. TRBJ1-1 TRBV19 TRBD1 TGTGCCAGTAGTGTAGGACAGGGTGGGAACACTGAAGCTTTCTTT CASSVGQGGNTEAFF
once TRBJ1-2 TRBV4-1 . TGCGCCAGCAGCCAAGAACGCTGGTTTACTAACTATGGCTACACCTTC CASSQERWFTNYGYTF
. TRBJ1-1 TRBV6-5 . TGTGCCAGCATCTCACGCGGCAGGGCGAACACTGAAGCTTTCTTT CASISRGRANTEAFF
. TRBJ2-5 TRBV5-1 TRBD2 TGCGCCAGCAGCTTACTAGCGGGAGTAGAGACCCAGTACTTC CASSLLAGVETQYF
once TRBJ1-2 TRBV5-1 . TGCGCCAGCAGCTTGCGACAAGTGGGTGGCTACACCTTC CASSLRQVGGYTF
. TRBJ1-5 TRBV7-2 TRBD1 TGTGCCACCCAAGAGACAGGGGGCCTAGGCAATCAGCCCCAGCATTTT CATQETGGLGNQPQHF
. TRBJ2-7 TRBV18 . TGTGCCAGCTCATCGACGGGTTACGAGCAGTACTTC CASSSTGYEQYF
. TRBJ2-2 TRBV10-2 . TGCGCCAGCTGCACCACGAACACCGGGGAGCTGTTTTTT CASCTTNTGELFF
. TRBJ1-2 TRBV4-2 . TGTGCCAGCAGCCAAGAACGGGGTTCCTATGGCTACACCTTC CASSQERGSYGYTF
. TRBJ1-2 TRBV5-5 . TGTGCCAGCAGCCCGGAGCCGGGGTGGGGTGGCTACACCTTC CASSPEPGWGGYTF
. TRBJ1-2 TRBV27 TRBD1 TGTGCCAGCAGTCTACAGGGGTACTATGGCTACACCTTC CASSLQGYYGYTF
. TRBJ2-2 TRBV29-1 . TGCAGCTGCCGTGGGAGCTCAAGGACCGGGGAGCTGTTTTTT CSCRGSSRTGELFF
. TRBJ1-2 TRBV7-2 . TGTGCCAGCAGCCCCCCCCGTCGACAGCATGGCTACACCTTC CASSPPRRQHGYTF
. TRBJ2-5 TRBV10-2 TRBD2 TGCGCCAGCAGGTACGCGGGGGACCAAGAGACCCAGTACTTC CASRYAGDQETQYF
. TRBJ2-7 TRBV18 . TGTGCCAGCTCACCAGGGCCCCACCGGGAGCAGTACTTC CASSPGPHREQYF
few TRBJ2-7 TRBV5-1 . TGCGCCAGCAGCTTGGTTGTGGGAGGTGAGCAGTACTTC CASSLVVGGEQYF
. TRBJ2-7 TRBV20-1 . TGCAGTGCAAGGAGGGGATACGAGCAGTACTTC CSARRGYEQYF
. TRBJ1-2 TRBV13 TRBD1 TGTGCCAGCAGCTCTTATTCGGCAGGGGGCGCAGCAGGAGGCTACACCTTC CASSSYSAGGAAGGYTF
. TRBJ2-7 TRBV28 . TGTGCCAGCAGTTCCCATTCGTCGGGACCCATCAGCTCCTACGAGCAGTACTTC CASSSHSSGPISSYEQYF
. TRBJ1-4 TRBV6-5 . TGTGCCAGCAGTTACTCCTCCCTCTCAACTAATGAAAAACTGTTTTTT CASSYSSLSTNEKLFF
. TRBJ1-2 TRBV19 . TGTGCCAGTACCCTTCGGGGCAACCAATGGGATGGCTACACCTTC CASTLRGNQWDGYTF
. TRBJ2-2 TRBV6-6 . TGTGCCAGCAGTGTTGTCAACACCGGGGAGCTGTTTTTT CASSVVNTGELFF
. TRBJ2-3 TRBV29-1 . TGCAGCGTTGATGTTCTGACAGATACGCAGTATTTT CSVDVLTDTQYF
few TRBJ2-7 TRBV28 . TGTGCCAGCAGTTCCGGAGCCGGGACTCTAGGGGAGCAGTACTTC CASSSGAGTLGEQYF